The rows below give T cell receptor beta chains drawn from one sample of a study of cytomegalovirus exposure and HLA in healthy donors. The protocol was immunoSEQ multiplex PCR, while the TCRdb copy is restricted to in-frame clones and leaves out a portion. The listing records around 65,000 clones. The sequencing input was PBMCs. The source is a boy younger than 18 in good health and CMV-seronegative. The CDR3 runs from the conserved cysteine through the conserved F or W. The D gene is left open where the match is weak.

J gene: TRBJ2-7; V gene: TRBV7-9; D gene: NA; CDR3 protein: CASRKGDNRYEQYF; CDR3 DNA: TGTGCCAGCAGGAAGGGGGACAACAGATACGAGCAGTACTTC
J gene: TRBJ1-2; V gene: TRBV6-5; D gene: NA; CDR3 protein: CASRPDYYGYTF; CDR3 DNA: TGTGCCAGCAGGCCAGACTACTATGGCTACACCTTC
J gene: TRBJ2-5; V gene: TRBV4-3; D gene: TRBD1; CDR3 protein: CASSPGQGAETQYF; CDR3 DNA: TGCGCCAGCAGCCCGGGACAGGGGGCAGAGACCCAGTACTTC
J gene: TRBJ2-7; V gene: TRBV28; D gene: NA; CDR3 protein: CASSLPLGGSYEQYF; CDR3 DNA: TGTGCCAGCAGTTTACCCCTCGGGGGCTCCTACGAGCAGTACTTC
J gene: TRBJ2-2; V gene: TRBV30; D gene: NA; CDR3 protein: CAWSPWGRTGELFF; CDR3 DNA: TGTGCCTGGAGCCCTTGGGGGCGCACCGGGGAGCTGTTTTTT
J gene: TRBJ1-2; V gene: TRBV6-5; D gene: TRBD1; CDR3 protein: CASRKGTGENGYTF; CDR3 DNA: TGTGCCAGCAGAAAAGGGACAGGGGAAAATGGCTACACCTTC
J gene: TRBJ2-1; V gene: TRBV14; D gene: NA; CDR3 protein: CASSRHSSYNEQFF; CDR3 DNA: TGTGCCAGCAGTCGGCACAGCTCCTACAATGAGCAGTTCTTC
J gene: TRBJ2-7; V gene: TRBV11-3; D gene: TRBD2; CDR3 protein: CASSLGLAGVLEQYF; CDR3 DNA: TGTGCCAGCAGCTTAGGCCTAGCGGGGGTCCTCGAGCAGTACTTC
J gene: TRBJ2-7; V gene: TRBV11-2; D gene: TRBD1; CDR3 protein: CASSSLRDRSYEQYF; CDR3 DNA: TGTGCCAGCAGCTCCCTCCGGGACAGGTCCTACGAGCAGTACTTC
J gene: TRBJ2-1; V gene: TRBV9; D gene: TRBD2; CDR3 protein: CASSPGLAGGLYNEQFF; CDR3 DNA: TGTGCCAGCAGCCCCGGACTAGCGGGAGGCCTCTACAATGAGCAGTTCTTC
J gene: TRBJ2-7; V gene: TRBV27; D gene: NA; CDR3 protein: CASSTGDSSYEQYF; CDR3 DNA: TGTGCCAGCAGCACGGGGGACAGCTCCTACGAGCAGTACTTC
J gene: TRBJ2-2; V gene: TRBV6-6; D gene: NA; CDR3 protein: CASSYPGTETGELFF; CDR3 DNA: TGTGCCAGCAGTTACCCCGGGACTGAGACCGGGGAGCTGTTTTTT
J gene: TRBJ2-4; V gene: TRBV29-1; D gene: TRBD1; CDR3 protein: CSVGGQAGIQYF; CDR3 DNA: TGCAGCGTAGGTGGACAGGCGGGCATTCAGTACTTC
J gene: TRBJ2-7; V gene: TRBV13; D gene: TRBD2; CDR3 protein: CASSLGGGGLRYEQYF; CDR3 DNA: TGTGCCAGCAGCTTAGGGGGCGGGGGGCTGAGATACGAGCAGTACTTC
J gene: TRBJ2-3; V gene: TRBV7-9; D gene: TRBD2; CDR3 protein: CASSFRGGADTQYF; CDR3 DNA: TGTGCCAGCAGCTTCCGTGGGGGGGCAGATACGCAGTATTTT
J gene: TRBJ1-4; V gene: TRBV13; D gene: TRBD1; CDR3 protein: CASTQGAKEKLFF; CDR3 DNA: TGTGCCAGCACACAGGGGGCAAAGGAAAAACTGTTTTTT
J gene: TRBJ2-4; V gene: TRBV5-6; D gene: TRBD1; CDR3 protein: CASSLGTAMGIQYF; CDR3 DNA: TGTGCCAGCAGCCTTGGGACAGCTATGGGCATTCAGTACTTC
J gene: TRBJ2-1; V gene: TRBV30; D gene: NA; CDR3 protein: CAWSLIGQLNNEQFF; CDR3 DNA: TGTGCCTGGAGTCTAATCGGACAGCTAAACAATGAGCAGTTCTTC
J gene: TRBJ1-1; V gene: TRBV6-6; D gene: NA; CDR3 protein: CASSLGVTEAFF; CDR3 DNA: TGTGCCAGCAGCCTCGGTGTTACTGAAGCTTTCTTT
J gene: TRBJ2-3; V gene: TRBV11-3; D gene: TRBD2; CDR3 protein: CASSSKREFKDTQYF; CDR3 DNA: TGTGCCAGCAGCTCCAAGCGGGAGTTTAAAGATACGCAGTATTTT
J gene: TRBJ2-1; V gene: TRBV6-1; D gene: TRBD2; CDR3 protein: CASSVLPPGLAGYEQFF; CDR3 DNA: TGTGCCAGCAGTGTCCTTCCCCCGGGACTAGCGGGGTATGAGCAGTTCTTC
J gene: TRBJ1-1; V gene: TRBV12-5; D gene: NA; CDR3 protein: CASGFLGTEAFF; CDR3 DNA: TGTGCTAGTGGTTTCCTAGGCACTGAAGCTTTCTTT
J gene: TRBJ1-2; V gene: TRBV5-1; D gene: TRBD1; CDR3 protein: CASSPGQGILFTF; CDR3 DNA: TGCGCCAGCAGCCCTGGACAGGGAATTTTATTCACCTTC
J gene: TRBJ1-2; V gene: TRBV6-5; D gene: NA; CDR3 protein: CASRSRDYGYTF; CDR3 DNA: TGTGCCAGCAGAAGCAGGGACTATGGCTACACCTTC
J gene: TRBJ1-1; V gene: TRBV5-5; D gene: TRBD1; CDR3 protein: CANGNRGLSNTEAFF; CDR3 DNA: TGTGCCAACGGAAACAGGGGGCTGTCGAACACTGAAGCTTTCTTT
J gene: TRBJ2-1; V gene: TRBV7-2; D gene: TRBD2; CDR3 protein: CASSLVLAGGGDEQFF; CDR3 DNA: TGTGCCAGCAGCTTAGTACTAGCGGGAGGGGGCGATGAGCAGTTCTTC
J gene: TRBJ1-4; V gene: TRBV6-6; D gene: NA; CDR3 protein: CASSYGADATNEKLFF; CDR3 DNA: TGTGCCAGCAGTTACGGCGCGGATGCAACTAATGAAAAACTGTTTTTT
J gene: TRBJ1-5; V gene: TRBV18; D gene: NA; CDR3 protein: CASSHIPDRNQPQHF; CDR3 DNA: TGTGCCAGCTCCCATATTCCGGACAGAAATCAGCCCCAGCATTTT
J gene: TRBJ2-3; V gene: TRBV19; D gene: NA; CDR3 protein: CATRYPSTDTQYF; CDR3 DNA: TGTGCCACCCGGTACCCTAGCACAGATACGCAGTATTTT
J gene: TRBJ1-1; V gene: TRBV18; D gene: TRBD1; CDR3 protein: CASSYDRDVLNTEAFF; CDR3 DNA: TGTGCCAGCTCTTACGACAGGGATGTCCTGAACACTGAAGCTTTCTTT
J gene: TRBJ1-2; V gene: TRBV5-1; D gene: NA; CDR3 protein: CASSLREANYGYTF; CDR3 DNA: TGCGCCAGCAGCTTGCGGGAAGCTAACTATGGCTACACCTTC
J gene: TRBJ2-7; V gene: TRBV11-2; D gene: NA; CDR3 protein: CASSLGQTYEQYF; CDR3 DNA: TGTGCCAGCAGCCTTGGACAGACCTACGAGCAGTACTTC
J gene: TRBJ2-7; V gene: TRBV27; D gene: NA; CDR3 protein: CASSSQGTYEQYF; CDR3 DNA: TGTGCCAGCAGTTCACAGGGAACATACGAGCAGTACTTC
J gene: TRBJ2-1; V gene: TRBV19; D gene: TRBD2; CDR3 protein: CASSMGLAGFYNEQFF; CDR3 DNA: TGTGCCAGTAGTATGGGACTAGCAGGTTTCTACAATGAGCAGTTCTTC
J gene: TRBJ1-1; V gene: TRBV27; D gene: TRBD1; CDR3 protein: CASSLLRQGGTEAFF; CDR3 DNA: TGTGCCAGCAGTTTACTCCGACAGGGGGGGACTGAAGCTTTCTTT
J gene: TRBJ2-2; V gene: TRBV6-1; D gene: NA; CDR3 protein: CASTPFAGIPGELFF; CDR3 DNA: TGTGCCAGCACCCCATTTGCGGGAATCCCCGGGGAGCTGTTTTTT
J gene: TRBJ2-7; V gene: TRBV11-1; D gene: NA; CDR3 protein: CASSFRRLSGNEQYF; CDR3 DNA: TGTGCCAGCAGCTTCCGCAGACTAAGCGGTAACGAGCAGTACTTC
J gene: TRBJ1-6; V gene: TRBV7-8; D gene: TRBD1; CDR3 protein: CASSLADRGRSPLHF; CDR3 DNA: TGTGCCAGCAGCTTAGCTGACAGGGGGCGTTCACCCCTCCACTTT
J gene: TRBJ2-7; V gene: TRBV11-2; D gene: NA; CDR3 protein: CASSFNLNSYEQYF; CDR3 DNA: TGTGCCAGCAGCTTTAACTTGAACTCCTACGAGCAGTACTTC
J gene: TRBJ1-3; V gene: TRBV7-9; D gene: NA; CDR3 protein: CASIPGVKRDTIYF; CDR3 DNA: TGTGCCAGTATACCCGGGGTGAAGAGGGACACCATATATTTT
J gene: TRBJ2-1; V gene: TRBV5-4; D gene: NA; CDR3 protein: CASSLDVQGYSQFF; CDR3 DNA: TGTGCCAGCAGCTTGGATGTACAGGGATATTCGCAGTTCTTC
J gene: TRBJ1-3; V gene: TRBV10-3; D gene: NA; CDR3 protein: CAISDPGSDGNTIYF; CDR3 DNA: TGTGCCATCAGTGACCCAGGCTCAGACGGAAACACCATATATTTT
J gene: TRBJ1-1; V gene: TRBV5-6; D gene: TRBD1; CDR3 protein: CASSAGGAVEAFF; CDR3 DNA: TGTGCCAGCAGTGCAGGGGGCGCGGTTGAAGCTTTCTTT
J gene: TRBJ1-4; V gene: TRBV19; D gene: NA; CDR3 protein: CASSIDDGANEKLFF; CDR3 DNA: TGTGCCAGTAGTATAGATGATGGAGCTAATGAAAAACTGTTTTTT
J gene: TRBJ1-5; V gene: TRBV25-1; D gene: TRBD1; CDR3 protein: CASSLTGSNQPQHF; CDR3 DNA: TGTGCCAGCAGTCTGACAGGGAGCAATCAGCCCCAGCATTTT
J gene: TRBJ2-2; V gene: TRBV7-9; D gene: TRBD1; CDR3 protein: CAGQGANTGELFF; CDR3 DNA: TGTGCCGGACAGGGGGCGAACACCGGGGAGCTGTTTTTT
J gene: TRBJ1-2; V gene: TRBV4-1; D gene: TRBD1; CDR3 protein: CASSQEGDREADGYTF; CDR3 DNA: TGCGCCAGCAGCCAAGAAGGGGACAGGGAGGCAGATGGCTACACCTTC
J gene: TRBJ1-2; V gene: TRBV29-1; D gene: NA; CDR3 protein: CSVDSGQGYGYTF; CDR3 DNA: TGCAGCGTTGATTCGGGTCAGGGATATGGCTACACCTTC
J gene: TRBJ2-5; V gene: TRBV7-2; D gene: TRBD2; CDR3 protein: CASSLLGGGAETQYF; CDR3 DNA: TGTGCCAGCAGCTTACTCGGGGGGGGAGCGGAGACCCAGTACTTC
J gene: TRBJ2-3; V gene: TRBV15; D gene: TRBD2; CDR3 protein: CATSRSPGLATDTQYF; CDR3 DNA: TGTGCCACCAGCAGATCTCCGGGACTAGCGACAGATACGCAGTATTTT
J gene: TRBJ2-1; V gene: TRBV11-2; D gene: NA; CDR3 protein: CASSFASGNNEQFF; CDR3 DNA: TGTGCCAGCAGCTTTGCCTCGGGTAACAATGAGCAGTTCTTC
J gene: TRBJ2-7; V gene: TRBV5-1; D gene: NA; CDR3 protein: CASSFFGQGRSEQYF; CDR3 DNA: TGCGCCAGCAGCTTTTTTGGTCAGGGGCGCAGCGAGCAGTACTTC
J gene: TRBJ2-2; V gene: TRBV9; D gene: NA; CDR3 protein: CASREGNTGELFF; CDR3 DNA: TGTGCCAGCCGAGAGGGGAACACCGGGGAGCTGTTTTTT
J gene: TRBJ1-2; V gene: TRBV12-2; D gene: NA; CDR3 protein: CASRLAVRTGGYDYGYTF; CDR3 DNA: TGTGCAAGTCGCTTAGCGGTGCGGACAGGGGGATATGACTATGGCTACACCTTC
J gene: TRBJ2-7; V gene: TRBV11-2; D gene: TRBD1; CDR3 protein: CASSRGQGGYEQYF; CDR3 DNA: TGTGCCAGCAGCCGGGGACAGGGAGGCTACGAGCAGTACTTC